Below, 27 T cell receptor beta chains from the same sample are listed, as sequenced in a study of blood T cells in healthy people across ages. It was with a sample-barcoded 5' primer and a J-beta primer mix that a second PCR of about 6 to 12 cycles was run. TCRdb ran MiXCR on the 5' RACE reads and lists one entry per CDR3 protein. The sample contains about 780,000 distinct CDR3 sequences, roughly 25% of which appear only once. The sample was also linked to a second study, of T cells of mothers and their children.

Sequencing input: blood. These receptors all come from a boy between 10 and 17 years old in good health.

Only a few counts were recorded for this clonotype. The chain's CDR3 is CASSLQGEGRATYEQYF. The CDR3 coding sequence is TGTGCCAGCAGCTTGCAAGGGGAGGGCAGGGCTACCTACGAGCAGTACTTC. The gene calls are TRBV27 and TRBJ2-7; 7 bases line up with TRBD2. The CDR3 covers 17 residues. CDR1 and CDR2 from the germline V gene are MNHEY and SMNVEV (reference sequence). V was pared by 6 bases and J by 2 bases, with 16 bases of the junction left unmatched.

This rearrangement joins TRBV20-1 to TRBJ2-6, with D perhaps TRBD2 (5 bases). Germline values: CDR1 DFQATT, CDR2 SNEGSKA (reference sequence). The length of the CDR3 is 17 residues. Trimming took off 6 bases at V and 0 bases at J, with 18 bases between the two ends. The CDR3 DNA follows: TGCAGTGCCCTCACTAGAGAAATCTTCTCTGGGGCCAACGTCCTGACTTTC. It translates to CSALTREIFSGANVLTF.

CDR3 sequence reads: CSVGASGRYGYTF. The CDR3 bases are TGCAGCGTCGGGGCCAGCGGCCGCTATGGCTACACCTTC. The V gene is TRBV29-1, the J gene TRBJ1-2, with a weak D call TRBD1 (5 bases). V was cut by 6 bases and J by 4 bases, with 15 bases left in between. Looked up from germline, CDR1 is SQVTM and CDR2 is ANQGSEA. The CDR3 is made up of 13 amino acids.

The CDR3 nucleotides are TGCAGTGCTAGAGATTCAGGGGTAACAGATACGCAGTATTTT. The encoded protein is CSARDSGVTDTQYF. The chain combines TRBV20-1 with TRBJ2-3; the D gene is possibly TRBD1 (6 bases). The CDR3 consists of 14 residues. Germline CDR1 DFQATT, CDR2 SNEGSKA (reference sequence). Trimming stripped 0 bases from V and 3 bases from J, with 10 bases between.

This clonotype was counted only a few times. The chain uses TRBV7-9 and TRBJ2-1; TRBD1 matches at 9 bases. The ends lost 5 bases at V and 7 bases at J; junction bases unmatched: 18. The germline gives CDR1 SEHNR, CDR2 FQNEAQ (reference sequence). CDR3 size: 18 residues. Here the CDR3 reads CASSPPGGWDRVSNEQFF. DNA of the CDR3: TGTGCCAGCAGCCCACCAGGGGGCTGGGACAGGGTTAGTAATGAGCAGTTCTTC.

The V gene is TRBV9, the J gene TRBJ2-3, with 7 bases that match TRBD2. Germline lookup yields CDR1 SGDLS and CDR2 YYNGEE. The junction had 12 bases not matched to a gene; V was cut back by 4 bases and J by 4 bases. The CDR3 is made up of 16 amino acids. The CDR3 spells CASSPQGRGTPDTQYF. CDR3 in DNA: TGTGCCAGCAGCCCCCAAGGGCGGGGGACGCCAGATACGCAGTATTTT.

The rearrangement uses TRBV14 and TRBJ2-5; no clear D gene. The CDR3 spans 17 residues. V was shortened by 0 bases and J by 5 bases, with 19 bases between the two germline ends. In germline, CDR1 is SGHDN, CDR2 FVKESK. The CDR3 nucleotides read TGTGCCAGCAGCCAAGAATCCTCCCTGGCTGGGTCGGAGACCCAGTACTTC. Translation: CASSQESSLAGSETQYF. The entire variable domain, with the rest obtained from reference TRBV14 and TRBJ2-5, is as follows: EAGVTQFPSHSVIEKGQTVTLRCDPISGHDNLYWYRRVMGKEIKFLLHFVKESKQDESGMPNNRFLAERTGGTYSTLKVQPAELEDSGVYFCASSQESSLAGSETQYFGPGTRLLVL.

The V and J genes are TRBV11-2 and TRBJ2-6; D gene uncertain. Germline-derived CDR1 and CDR2 are SGHAT and FQNNGV. The length of the CDR3 is 15 residues. The V gene lost 5 bases and the J gene lost 0 bases, with 8 bases spanning the gap. The CDR3 spells CASSGWFSGANVLTF. In DNA, the CDR3 is TGTGCCAGCAGCGGATGGTTCTCTGGGGCCAACGTCCTGACTTTC.

This clonotype has a handful of counts. The chain combines TRBV9 with TRBJ2-5, with TRBD2 as a possible D gene (5 bases). The CDR3 is 17 amino acids. V shed 0 bases and J shed 4 bases, with 19 bases lying between them. Germline V gene sequence: CDR1 SGDLS, CDR2 YYNGEE. The CDR3 here is CASSVASGLASGETQYF. In DNA form, the CDR3 reads TGTGCCAGCAGCGTAGCTTCGGGTCTAGCCTCCGGAGAGACCCAGTACTTC.

A note on this clonotype: Germline and junction disagree at one end, which may indicate a read error. V usage is TRBV20-1 and J usage is TRBJ2-7; possibly TRBD1 for D (6 bases). There are 13 residues in the CDR3. Germline CDR1 is DFQATT and CDR2 is SNEGSKA (reference sequence). CDR3: CSARPRTDYEQYF. CDR3 nucleotide sequence: TGCAGTGCTAGGCCCAGGACAGACTACGAGCAATACTTC.

The chain links TRBV12-3 or TRBV12-4 to TRBJ2-5; D remains ambiguous. Trimming left V 6 bases short and J 11 bases short, with 13 bases between. The CDR3 has 11 amino acids. CDR3 region: CASSRFEEQYF. The CDR3 DNA reads TGTGCCAGCAGCCGCTTTGAGGAGCAGTACTTC.

The rearrangement uses TRBV6-5 and TRBJ1-6, with D unclear. V was cut by 0 bases and J by 9 bases, with 9 bases left in between. Germline V gives CDR1 MNHEY, CDR2 SVGAGI. The CDR3 totals 14 residues. The CDR3 sequence is CASSYSQTRSPLHF. CDR3 DNA sequence: TGTGCCAGCAGTTACTCCCAAACTCGTTCACCCCTCCACTTT.

This clonotype was counted only a few times. This chain connects TRBV18 to TRBJ2-7; a weak D match, TRBD1 (6 bases). The CDR3 is 15 residues long. The V end was cut by 4 bases, the J end by 2 bases, with 15 bases between. Germline V lookup: CDR1 KGHSH, CDR2 LQKENI. The chain's CDR3 is CASSQRQVSAYEQYF. The CDR3 nucleotides are TGTGCCAGCTCACAACGACAGGTGAGCGCCTACGAGCAGTACTTC.

CDR3 region: CASSRRVGEQYF. The CDR3, as DNA: TGTGCCAGCAGTCGGAGGGTTGGCGAGCAGTACTTC. This chain links TRBV2 with TRBJ2-5; tentatively, D is TRBD2 (6 bases). The end of the DNA is better explained by TRBJ2-7, so the J call may be wrong. The length of the CDR3 is 12 residues. Germline values: CDR1 SNHLY, CDR2 FYNNEI.

CDR3 bases: TGTGCCAGTAGTCCGGGGTATAGGAATTCACCCCTCCACTTT. This sequence encodes CASSPGYRNSPLHF. This chain connects TRBV19 to TRBJ1-6; D ambiguous. There are 14 residues in the CDR3. Germline V CDR1 and CDR2: LNHDA, SQIVND (reference sequence). V lost 5 bases and J lost 7, with 12 bases in between.

This clonotype was seen more than once but under ten times. V is TRBV6-6 and J is TRBJ1-2; 9 nucleotides line up with TRBD1. Germline CDR1 is MNHNY and CDR2 is SVGAGI (reference sequence). The CDR3 covers 16 residues. Trimming cost V 7 bases and J 8 bases; bases outside gene matches: 17. CDR3 sequence (DNA): TGTGCCAGCATAGCGTCGGTTGACAGGGGGTCTCCGGGCTACACCTTC. Encoded protein: CASIASVDRGSPGYTF.

Here the CDR3 reads CASSEGTAETQYF. The CDR3 bases are TGCGCCAGCAGCGAAGGGACAGCGGAGACCCAGTACTTC. The rearrangement links TRBV5-1 to TRBJ2-5; 7 bases match TRBD1. CDR3 length: 13 amino acids. V lost 4 bases to trimming and J lost 5 bases; unmatched junction nucleotides: 5. From germline, CDR1 is SGHRS and CDR2 YFSETQ.

This clonotype was recorded only once. The rearrangement links TRBV10-3 to TRBJ1-3; TRBD1 is a possible D gene (5 bases). This CDR3 comprises 14 residues. V lost 3 bases and J lost 3, with 9 bases in between. Germline loops: CDR1 ENHRY, CDR2 SYGVKD. The CDR3 nucleotides read TGTGCCATCAGTGAACAGGCCGGTGGAAACACCATATATTTT. Residues: CAISEQAGGNTIYF.

CDR3: CASGGGRAYQPQHF. DNA of the CDR3: TGTGCCAGCGGGGGGGGAAGGGCGTATCAGCCCCAGCATTTT. V usage is TRBV28 and J usage is TRBJ1-5, with TRBD1 as a possible D gene (5 bases). Trimming left V 8 bases short and J 5 bases short, with 16 bases between. Germline V CDR1 and CDR2: MDHEN, SYDVKM. The length of the CDR3 is 14 residues.

Turning to this clonotype: A much more abundant neighbour one base away suggests this may be a read error. The rearrangement joins TRBV2 to TRBJ2-5; D ambiguous. Germline assignment: CDR1 SNHLY and CDR2 FYNNEI. Deletions cut 6 bases from V and 5 bases from J, with 4 bases between. The CDR3 spans 10 residues. The CDR3 spells CASRLETQYF. CDR3 sequence (DNA): TGTGCCAGCAGGTTGGAGACCCAGTACTTC.

This chain uses TRBV5-1 with TRBJ1-2; D is undetermined. V was pared by 7 bases and J by 6 bases, with 19 bases between. Germline-derived CDR1 and CDR2 are SGHRS and YFSETQ. The CDR3 totals 14 residues. The CDR3, as DNA: TGCGCCAGCTCCACCGGCAGGACGCACCATGGCTACACCTTC. It translates to CASSTGRTHHGYTF.

Note on this clonotype: A much larger clone is a single base away; this may be a read error. This sequence joins TRBV15 and TRBJ1-2; 8 nucleotides match TRBD1. Germline V lookup: CDR1 LNHNV, CDR2 YYDKDF (reference sequence). This CDR3 is 15 amino acids long. V shed 5 bases, J shed 0 bases, and the junction held 5 bases outside the gene matches. CDR3 protein: CATSGWTGTNYGYTF. The CDR3 nucleotides read TGTGCCACCAGCGGGTGGACAGGGACTAACTATGGCTACACCTTC.

The CDR3 here is CASSGLAANEQFF. For the CDR3, the DNA is TGCGCCAGCAGCGGGCTAGCGGCTAATGAGCAGTTCTTC. The chain combines TRBV5-1 with TRBJ2-1; 7 positions match TRBD2. The germline CDR1 and CDR2 sequences are SGHRS and YFSETQ. There are 13 residues in the CDR3. With V trimmed by 4 bases and J by 7 bases, 5 bases remained unmatched.

The V and J genes are TRBV28 and TRBJ2-7, with 8 bases aligning to TRBD2. The CDR3 is made up of 14 amino acids. Trimming took 6 bases from V and 0 from J; bases not matched to a gene: 4. From germline, CDR1 is MDHEN and CDR2 SYDVKM. CDR3 region: CASRVAGHSYEQYF. CDR3 sequence (DNA): TGTGCCAGCAGGGTAGCGGGGCACTCCTACGAGCAGTACTTC.

CDR3 amino acids: CASSPAEGFTYEQYF. In DNA form, the CDR3 reads TGTGCCAGCTCACCAGCCGAAGGGTTCACCTACGAGCAGTACTTC. This rearrangement joins TRBV18 to TRBJ2-7; D uncertain. Trimming stripped 2 bases from V and 2 bases from J, with 13 bases between. Germline values: CDR1 KGHSH, CDR2 LQKENI. This CDR3 is 15 amino acids long.

This clonotype was seen only a few times. The rearrangement links TRBV7-2 to TRBJ2-7; D is unresolved. This CDR3 comprises 12 residues. From germline, CDR1 is SGHTA and CDR2 FQGNSA. V was clipped by 2 bases and J by 6 bases, with 8 bases between them. The CDR3 is CASSLIGGEQYF. DNA of the CDR3: TGTGCCAGCAGCTTAATAGGTGGCGAGCAGTACTTC.

This rearrangement joins TRBV6-5 to TRBJ2-1; D unresolved. The J call may be wrong; the DNA end is better matched by TRBJ2-5. Germline V gives CDR1 MNHEY, CDR2 SVGAGI. The CDR3 totals 14 residues. The CDR3 DNA is TGTGCCAGCAGGTTGGCGAGTACGCGAGAGACCCAGTACTTC. Amino acids: CASRLASTRETQYF.